What follows is one T cell receptor beta chain and its context. As yet, its antigen is unknown. The data were produced by immunoSEQ multiplex PCR, yet TCRdb's version contains in-frame clones alone and is incomplete. The table has approximately 25,000 clones, 60% to 80% seen once; the top ten hold under 7.5%. The data originate from a study of vaccination effects on CD4 cells after COVID-19. Pools of viral peptides were used by the ViraFEST assay to expand antigen-specific CD4+ T cells ahead of sequencing. CD4+ T cell isolation took place after about nine days of culture. All participants had two doses of either the BNT162b2 or mRNA-1273 vaccine. Each well held a few million PBMC cultured with 8.5 to 10 ug/ml peptides and approximately 11 IU/ml IL-2. The input for sequencing was CD4+ T cells from PBMCs cultured with SARS-CoV-2 spike peptides, taken after COVID-19 vaccination. This TCR was recovered from a human donor who received a COVID-19 vaccine. Some clones in this sample may be carry-over from other donors' samples.

CDR3 in amino acids: CASSVGREGETQYF. In DNA, the CDR3 is TGTGCCAGCAGTGTCGGAAGGGAGGGGGAGACCCAGTACTTC. The chain is built from TRBV2 and TRBJ2-5; 7 nucleotides match TRBD2. Germline V CDR1 and CDR2: SNHLY, FYNNEI. V trimming: 4 bases; J trimming: 5 bases; junction bases outside the gene matches: 7. The CDR3 is made up of 14 amino acids.